This T cell receptor beta chain was retrieved from a study of shared clonotypes between healthy human individuals. The study's findings and limits: Rarefaction showed sorted-subset sequencing was incomplete despite large depth. An effect of sequencing depth on clonotype sharing among donors was expected.

Researchers divided each subset's genomic DNA evenly across several immunoSEQ plates. TCRdb's copy holds only in-frame clones and misses some; the assay was immunoSEQ multiplex PCR. The sample includes roughly 530,000 clones, almost 97% of them seen just once. This CDR3 comprises 14 residues. V lost 5 bases to trimming and J lost 5 bases, with 12 bases between them. Per germline, CDR1 ENHRY and CDR2 SYGVKD. As regards this clone: The antigen is unknown.

The study drew all its donors from Caucasian adults living in Nashville, Tennessee. This clonotype originated in a woman under 40 in good health. The chain employs TRBV10-3 and TRBJ1-4, with no clear D. Sequences were obtained from naive CD4+ T cells sorted from blood. Described subset: CD45RA+ positively selected. CDR3 sequence: CAISIGRPNEKLFF. The CDR3 bases are TGTGCCATCAGTATAGGCAGGCCAAATGAAAAACTGTTTTTT.